A single TCR beta chain is shown here with its context. This CDR3 has 16 residues. Germline CDR1 SEHNR, CDR2 FQNEAQ (reference sequence). The ends were cut back, 3 bases at V and 0 bases at J, with 14 bases in the middle. The repertoire was sequenced with immunoSEQ multiplex PCR; TCRdb's copy has only in-frame clones and lacks some. The sample holds about half a million clones, 60% to 80% seen once. This specimen comes from a study of shared clonotypes between healthy human individuals. Sequenced material: PBMCs. The origin of this receptor is a woman aged 40 to 49 in good health. Some clones in this sample may be carry-over from other donors' samples. The V call is TRBV7-9, the J call TRBJ1-2; D perhaps matches TRBD1 (5 bases). CDR3 bases: TGTGCCAGCAGCTTTTCGGGCAGGGAAGCTAACTATGGCTACACCTTC. Encoded protein: CASSFSGREANYGYTF.